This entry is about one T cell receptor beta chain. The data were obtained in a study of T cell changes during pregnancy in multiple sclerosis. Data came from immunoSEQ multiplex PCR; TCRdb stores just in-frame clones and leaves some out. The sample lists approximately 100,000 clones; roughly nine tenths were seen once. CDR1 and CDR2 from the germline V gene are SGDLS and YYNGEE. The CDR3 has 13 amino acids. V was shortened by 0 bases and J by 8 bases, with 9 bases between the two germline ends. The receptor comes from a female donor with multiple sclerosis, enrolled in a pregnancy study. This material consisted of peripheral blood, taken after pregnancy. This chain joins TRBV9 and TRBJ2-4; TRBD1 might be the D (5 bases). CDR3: CASSVGGADIQYF. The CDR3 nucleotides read TGTGCCAGCAGCGTAGGGGGCGCGGACATTCAGTACTTC.